The 20 T cell receptor beta chains listed next were all sequenced from one sample in a study of blood T cell repertoires in COVID-19 (dated by TCRdb to 2019 to 2021). Library preparation was by the immunoSEQ multiplex PCR assay. This immuneACCESS table, as held by TCRdb, lists in-frame sequences with V and J called but not all clones. Of the missing ones, under half trace to an unresolved V gene in checked studies; the others have no known cause. The sample profile shows about 120,000 clones; around 87% of them were found once. Around 30% of the sample comes from the top ten. The material sequenced was peripheral blood. The source of these receptors is a man between 65 and 85 years old with active or convalescent COVID-19.

The chain is built from TRBV24-1 and TRBJ1-1; D may be TRBD1 (5 bases). The V end was cut by 2 bases, the J end by 11 bases, with 23 bases between. In germline, CDR1 is KGHDR, CDR2 SFDVKD. CDR3 length equals 16 residues. CDR3 region: CATSDSTDSVSDGAFF. In DNA form, the CDR3 reads TGTGCCACCAGTGATTCCACCGACAGTGTCTCCGACGGGGCTTTCTTT.

V and J are TRBV4-1 and TRBJ2-3; TRBD2 aligns across 13 bases. The CDR3 totals 15 residues. CDR1 is MGHRA, CDR2 YSYEKL, per germline. Trimming at V came to 5 bases and at J to 5 bases, leaving 4 bases not matched to a gene. The CDR3 spells CASSGLAGVRDTQYF. CDR3 nucleotides: TGCGCCAGCAGCGGACTAGCGGGAGTGAGAGATACGCAGTATTTT.

Here the CDR3 DNA reads TGTGCCAGCTCACCAGGAGGGAATGATGAAAAACTGTTTTTT. Protein: CASSPGGNDEKLFF. The genes are TRBV18 and TRBJ1-4; D unresolved. V was pared by 2 bases and J by 6 bases, with 10 bases between. The CDR3 is 14 amino acids. Germline CDR1 KGHSH, CDR2 LQKENI. Full variable domain (outside the CDR3, taken from reference TRBV18 and TRBJ1-4): NAGVMQNPRHLVRRRGQEARLRCSPMKGHSHVYWYRQLPEEGLKFMVYLQKENIIDESGMPKERFSAEFPKEGPSILRIQQVVRGDSAAYFCASSPGGNDEKLFFGSGTQLSVL.

The chain links TRBV7-2 to TRBJ2-3, with D unclear. This CDR3 contains 13 residues. V dropped 1 base and J dropped 4 bases, with 6 bases sitting between them. Germline assignment: CDR1 SGHTA and CDR2 FQGNSA. DNA for the CDR3: TGTGCCAGCAGCTTAGATCAGGCAGATACGCAGTATTTT. As protein: CASSLDQADTQYF.

This chain joins TRBV28 and TRBJ2-4, with TRBD2 identical over 12 bases. V lost 7 bases to trimming and J lost 8 bases; unmatched junction nucleotides: 6. Germline CDR1 is MDHEN and CDR2 is SYDVKM. The CDR3 covers 14 residues. Written as DNA, the CDR3 is TGTGCCAGCAATCCCGGACTAGCGGGATACATTCAGTACTTC. Protein sequence: CASNPGLAGYIQYF.

The chain joins TRBV9 to TRBJ2-7; weak D call: TRBD2 (5 bases). The CDR3 extends over 16 amino acids. From germline, CDR1 is SGDLS and CDR2 YYNGEE. V was pared by 1 base and J by 1 base, with 15 bases between. CDR3 nucleotide sequence: TGTGCCAGCAGCGTAAGCGAGGGCAAGGTATCCTACGAGCAGTACTTC. Its protein product is CASSVSEGKVSYEQYF.

The chain is built from TRBV28 and TRBJ2-7; TRBD2 matches at 7 bases. The CDR3 runs 12 residues. J lost 5 bases, V lost 5 bases, and 3 bases had no gene match. The germline V gene has CDR1 MDHEN and CDR2 SYDVKM. CDR3: CASSTTSDEQYF. In DNA form, the CDR3 reads TGTGCCAGCAGTACCACTAGCGACGAGCAGTACTTC.

The chain is built from TRBV4-1 and TRBJ1-2, with no clear D. Germline CDR1 and CDR2: MGHRA and YSYEKL. V shed 4 bases and J shed 3 bases, with 15 bases lying between them. The CDR3 consists of 15 residues. The CDR3 here is CASSPLLGADYGYTF. Here the CDR3 DNA reads TGCGCCAGCAGCCCCCTCCTTGGTGCGGACTATGGCTACACCTTC.

The V gene is TRBV2, the J gene TRBJ1-5; 7 nucleotides line up with TRBD1. Germline V gene data show CDR1 as SNHLY and CDR2 as FYNNEI. CDR3 size: 19 residues. The J segment lost 1 base and the V segment lost 4 bases, leaving 16 bases of the junction unmatched. CDR3 sequence: CASSGSGTEAQGSNQPQHF. In DNA, the CDR3 is TGTGCCAGCAGTGGATCGGGGACAGAGGCTCAAGGAAGCAATCAGCCCCAGCATTTT.

The chain is built from TRBV25-1 and TRBJ2-5; a possible D gene is TRBD2 (6 bases). CDR1 is MGHDK and CDR2 is SYGVNS in the germline V gene. Trimming took off 6 bases at V and 1 base at J, with 15 bases between the two ends. This CDR3 has 15 amino acids. The DNA of the CDR3 is TGTGCCAGCAGCGGAGGCGGGGAATTCCAAGAGACCCAGTACTTC. This codes for CASSGGGEFQETQYF.

The chain couples TRBV11-2 to TRBJ1-1; D is unresolved. Trimming cost V 0 bases and J 7 bases, with 12 bases left between them. Germline CDR1 reads SGHAT; CDR2 reads FQNNGV. The CDR3 loop spans 14 amino acids. The chain's CDR3 is CASSLDLSYLEAFF. The CDR3 coding sequence is TGTGCCAGCAGCTTAGATTTGAGCTATCTTGAAGCTTTCTTT.

The rearrangement uses TRBV7-3 and TRBJ2-7; 13 bases match TRBD2. The CDR3 is 16 residues long. Losses at the gene ends were 2 bases for V and 4 bases for J; bases not matched to a gene: 5. The germline gives CDR1 SGHTA, CDR2 FQGTGA. In DNA form, the CDR3 reads TGTGCCAGCAGCTTAGCCGGACTAGCGGGAGTATACGAGCAGTACTTC. Encoded protein: CASSLAGLAGVYEQYF.

The CDR3 bases are TGTGCCACCAGGTCCGGGACAGGGGCCTACGAGCAGTACTTC. This sequence encodes CATRSGTGAYEQYF. The chain joins TRBV24-1 to TRBJ2-7, with 10 positions matching TRBD1. This CDR3 comprises 14 residues. J lost 2 bases, V lost 7 bases, and 4 bases had no gene match. The germline V gene has CDR1 KGHDR and CDR2 SFDVKD.

The chain recombines TRBV27 with TRBJ2-7; D perhaps matches TRBD1 (6 bases). CDR3 length equals 15 residues. V was shortened by 4 bases and J by 6 bases, with 19 bases between the two germline ends. The V gene's germline CDR1 is MNHEY and CDR2 SMNVEV (reference sequence). The CDR3 sequence is CASSSWSLGATEQYF. In DNA, the CDR3 is TGTGCCAGCAGTTCCTGGTCCCTGGGGGCTACCGAGCAGTACTTC.

This clone was counted between two and nine times. The chain combines TRBV27 with TRBJ1-2, with D possibly TRBD1 on 5 matching bases. Deletions cut 0 bases from V and 8 bases from J, with 10 bases between. The CDR3 length is 13 residues. In germline, CDR1 is MNHEY, CDR2 SMNVEV (reference sequence). This chain's CDR3 is CASSLSGGVGYTF. CDR3 sequence (DNA): TGTGCCAGCAGTTTATCGGGGGGAGTGGGCTACACCTTC.

The chain has TRBV11-3 and TRBJ2-2; 8 bases align to TRBD1. Per the germline V gene, CDR1 is SGHNT and CDR2 is YENEEA. Germline trimming cut 3 bases from V and 4 bases from J; bases unmatched to any gene: 7. This CDR3 has 16 residues. This CDR3 is CASSFRTGILTGELFF. The DNA for the CDR3 is TGTGCCAGCAGCTTCCGGACAGGGATACTCACCGGGGAGCTGTTTTTT.

This clone was detected only once. The V gene is TRBV5-5, the J gene TRBJ2-7; TRBD1 matches 8 bases. Germline values: CDR1 SGHKS, CDR2 YYEKEE (reference sequence). The CDR3 consists of 15 residues. V trimming: 7 bases; J trimming: 1 base; junction bases outside the gene matches: 10. DNA for the CDR3: TGTGCCAGCCAAATCCCGGGACAGGCTTCCTACGAGCAGTACTTC. Translated: CASQIPGQASYEQYF.

The chain has TRBV19 and TRBJ2-1; 9 bases are a match to TRBD1. Germline V gives CDR1 LNHDA, CDR2 SQIVND (reference sequence). CDR3 length equals 14 residues. With 9 bases clipped from V and 6 bases from J, the junction kept 9 bases outside the gene matches. The DNA for the CDR3 is TGTGCCAGCCTTGCGGGGACAGGGCCCAATGAGCAGTTCTTC. This codes for CASLAGTGPNEQFF.

The chain carries TRBV28 and TRBJ1-5; TRBD1 agrees at 7 bases. From germline, CDR1 is MDHEN and CDR2 SYDVKM. This CDR3 has 15 amino acids. With 5 bases clipped from V and 4 bases from J, the junction kept 8 bases outside the gene matches. The CDR3 nucleotides are TGTGCCAGCAGTGTGACAGGGCAAGGAAATCAGCCCCAGCATTTT. This codes for CASSVTGQGNQPQHF.

The chain couples TRBV15 to TRBJ1-5; D is ambiguous. The germline CDR1 and CDR2 sequences are LNHNV and YYDKDF (reference sequence). V lost 1 base, J lost 5 bases, and 12 bases lay in between. This CDR3 has 15 residues. CDR3 residues: CATSRAMEGDQPQHF. The CDR3 coding sequence is TGTGCCACCAGCAGAGCCATGGAGGGAGATCAGCCCCAGCATTTT.